This TCR beta chain originates from a study of radiation and T cells in renal cell carcinoma. At the level of the study: Nephrectomy followed 15 Gy stereotactic body radiation by 4 weeks. Study conclusions and caveats: From baseline, blood top tumor clonotypes peaked at 2 weeks post-radiation.

About this clone: The antigen is undetermined.

The time point is: baseline pretreatment blood. The treatment here: 15 Gy SBRT to primary tumor, nephrectomy 4 weeks later. TCRdb keeps only in-frame clones here, not all; method: immunoSEQ multiplex PCR. This table has about 150,000 clones, around 89% appearing once. The specimen comprised blood, sampled from a patient whose treatment included radiotherapy and nephrectomy. This sequence originates from an older woman with renal cell carcinoma.

The CDR3 bases are TGTGCCAGCACTAGGACAGGTCTGAACACTGAAGCTTTCTTT. Translating gives CASTRTGLNTEAFF. The chain couples TRBV27 to TRBJ1-1; 7 nucleotides line up with TRBD1. In germline, CDR1 is MNHEY, CDR2 SMNVEV (reference sequence). This CDR3 has 14 residues. Losses at the gene ends were 7 bases for V and 0 bases for J; bases not matched to a gene: 5.